This TCR beta chain was observed in a study of T-cell reconstitution after alpha-beta-depleted transplantation in children. The germline V gene encodes CDR1 SGHRS and CDR2 YFSETQ. Trimming cost V 5 bases and J 7 bases, with 21 bases left between them. The CDR3 is made up of 15 amino acids. Unique molecular identifiers featured in how the TCRbeta library was prepared. TCRdb processed the PCR reads anew with MiXCR; each CDR3 protein has one entry. The table includes approximately 240,000 distinct CDR3 sequences, under 9.5% detected once. In this sample, this clonotype turned up a few times. This receptor was taken from a human donor who donated a stem cell graft to a child with acute lymphoblastic leukemia. The genes are TRBV5-1 and TRBJ1-2, with D possibly matching TRBD1 (5 bases). The sequencing used PBMCs from the stem cell graft donor, collected from the stem cell graft. Written as DNA, the CDR3 is TGCGCCAGCAGGGACCTGCCAAACGACAGCTCTGGCTACACCTTC. Its protein product is CASRDLPNDSSGYTF. The whole variable domain, filled in from reference TRBV5-1 and TRBJ1-2, reads KAGVTQTPRYLIKTRGQQVTLSCSPISGHRSVSWYQQTPGQGLQFLFEYFSETQRNKGNFPGRFSGRQFSNSRSEMNVSTLELGDSALYLCASRDLPNDSSGYTFGSGTRLTVV.